This entry features one TCR beta chain sequence. The sample is drawn from a study of T cell changes during pregnancy in multiple sclerosis. Here immunoSEQ multiplex PCR was the method, and the copy in TCRdb shows in-frame clones only, minus some. The sample contains around 80,000 clones, around 94% of which appear only once. This clonotype was sampled from a female donor in good health, enrolled as a control in a pregnancy study. Material: peripheral blood, obtained in the second trimester of pregnancy.

The CDR3 region is CASSTGWEETQYF. In DNA form, the CDR3 reads TGTGCCAGTAGTACAGGGTGGGAAGAGACCCAGTACTTC. The chain combines TRBV19 with TRBJ2-5; the D gene is possibly TRBD1 (5 bases). The CDR3 is made up of 13 amino acids. Deletions cut 4 bases from V and 3 bases from J, with 9 bases between. From germline, CDR1 is LNHDA and CDR2 SQIVND (reference sequence). Based on the CDR3 plus reference TRBV19 and TRBJ2-5, the full variable domain is DGGITQSPKYLFRKEGQNVTLSCEQNLNHDAMYWYRQDPGQGLRLIYYSQIVNDFQKGDIAEGYSVSREKKESFPLTVTSAQKNPTAFYLCASSTGWEETQYFGPGTRLLVL.